This T cell receptor beta chain was retrieved from a study of HIV-infected patients and healthy controls. TCRdb itself ran the 5' RACE reads through MiXCR, one entry per CDR3 protein. Of more than 15,000 distinct CDR3 sequences listed, approximately 18% were seen once; the top ten hold around a third. Germline V CDR1 and CDR2: DFQATT, SNEGSKA (reference sequence). V trimming: 5 bases; J trimming: 2 bases; junction bases outside the gene matches: 3. The CDR3 is made up of 12 amino acids. The clonotype originates from a human donor in good health. Sequencing used CD8+ T cells from blood. The chain has TRBV20-1 and TRBJ2-7; 7 nucleotides align to TRBD1. As DNA, the CDR3 is TGCAGTGCTCGGACAGGACCCTACGAGCAGTACTTC. Amino acid sequence: CSARTGPYEQYF.